The 29 T cell receptor beta chains below come from one sample, sequenced in a study of blood T cells in healthy people across ages. A second PCR of roughly 7 to 11 cycles used a sample-barcoded 5' primer and a J-beta primer mix. TCRdb re-called the 5' RACE reads with MiXCR, one entry per CDR3 protein. The profile shows over a million distinct CDR3 sequences, around 55% of them singletons. Sequencing was carried out using blood. All receptors derive from a man aged 18 to 30 in good health.

The chain recombines TRBV20-1 with TRBJ2-1; 9 bases map to TRBD2. The CDR3 totals 15 residues. V shed 4 bases and J 6 bases; nucleotides not matched to a gene: 10. Germline V gene lookup returns CDR1 DFQATT and CDR2 SNEGSKA (reference sequence). CDR3 region: CSAKRGTSFGNEQFF. The DNA of the CDR3 is TGCAGTGCTAAGCGGGGGACTAGCTTCGGCAATGAGCAGTTCTTC.

V usage is TRBV20-1 and J usage is TRBJ1-5, with D perhaps TRBD1 (5 bases). Germline CDR1 is DFQATT and CDR2 is SNEGSKA (reference sequence). There are 15 residues in the CDR3. The germline V and J ends were trimmed by 2 bases and 0 bases, with 11 bases remaining between them. The DNA for the CDR3 is TGCAGTGCTAGAAAGACAGACACTAGCAATCAGCCCCAGCATTTT. As protein: CSARKTDTSNQPQHF.

This clonotype was picked up a small number of times. The V and J genes are TRBV28 and TRBJ2-5; D not resolved. With 3 bases removed from V and 2 bases from J, the gap between germline ends came to 10 bases. Germline CDR1 MDHEN, CDR2 SYDVKM. The CDR3 length is 14 residues. This CDR3 is CASSFKGRQETQYF. DNA of the CDR3: TGTGCCAGCAGTTTCAAAGGTCGGCAAGAGACCCAGTACTTC.

CDR3 residues: CSVLEATGYTF. The DNA for the CDR3 is TGCAGCGTTTTGGAGGCGACTGGCTACACCTTC. This chain links TRBV29-1 with TRBJ1-2; D remains unclear. Germline CDR1 SQVTM, CDR2 ANQGSEA. This CDR3 contains 11 residues. Trimming cost V 5 bases and J 7 bases, with 11 bases left between them.

The V gene is TRBV20-1, the J gene TRBJ2-3; D remains ambiguous. The CDR3 contains 12 residues. V gave up 6 bases and J gave up 4 bases, with 11 bases separating them. Germline lookup yields CDR1 DFQATT and CDR2 SNEGSKA (reference sequence). CDR3 nucleotide sequence: TGCAGTGCCCCCCTAGGATCAGATACGCAGTATTTT. This sequence encodes CSAPLGSDTQYF.

V and J are TRBV12-3 or TRBV12-4 and TRBJ2-7; no reliable D call. V was clipped by 4 bases and J by 0 bases, with 10 bases between them. The CDR3 has 14 residues. CDR3 bases: TGTGCCAGCAGTTCGGACCTTTTCTCCTACGAGCAGTACTTC. This translates into CASSSDLFSYEQYF.

The chain links TRBV10-3 to TRBJ1-1; 9 bases align to TRBD1. Per germline, CDR1 ENHRY and CDR2 SYGVKD. V lost 6 bases and J lost 6; bases outside the gene matches: 5. This CDR3 has 13 amino acids. CDR3 amino acids: CAIRPDRGAEAFF. CDR3 sequence (DNA): TGTGCCATCAGGCCCGACAGGGGGGCTGAAGCTTTCTTT.

As DNA, the CDR3 is TGTGCCAGCAGCCAAAGCATCGGGGTTAGCACTGAAGCTTTCTTT. This gives the protein CASSQSIGVSTEAFF. J is TRBJ1-1 and V is TRBV9; no firm D call. CDR1 is SGDLS, CDR2 YYNGEE, per germline. The CDR3 is 15 residues long. V shed 4 bases and J shed 4 bases, with 17 bases lying between them. The full variable domain, rest sourced from reference TRBV9 and TRBJ1-1, is DSGVTQTPKHLITATGQRVTLRCSPRSGDLSVYWYQQSLDQGLQFLIQYYNGEERAKGNILERFSAQQFPDLHSELNLSSLELGDSALYFCASSQSIGVSTEAFFGQGTRLTVV.

This clonotype has a handful of counts. V and J are TRBV10-3 and TRBJ1-2; possible D gene TRBD1, 5 bases. The CDR3 length is 14 residues. Trimming removed 4 bases at V and 6 bases at J, with 15 bases between. Germline V gene lookup returns CDR1 ENHRY and CDR2 SYGVKD. The DNA of the CDR3 is TGTGCCATCAGTGGGGGGGTGTCATCCAATGGCTACACCTTC. It yields the protein CAISGGVSSNGYTF.

The V call is TRBV27, the J call TRBJ2-7; D gene uncertain. The CDR3 has 14 residues. CDR1 is MNHEY and CDR2 is SMNVEV in the germline V gene (reference sequence). V lost 2 bases to trimming and J lost 5 bases, with 13 bases between them. In DNA, the CDR3 is TGTGCCAGCAGTTTAATGGCCAGCTCAGACGAGCAGTACTTC. It is translated as CASSLMASSDEQYF.

The V and J genes are TRBV29-1 and TRBJ1-2, with D tentatively TRBD1 (5 bases). V lost 7 bases and J lost 2, with 14 bases in between. The CDR3 length is 13 residues. Germline V gene sequence: CDR1 SQVTM, CDR2 ANQGSEA. CDR3 nucleotides: TGCAGCGCATCACAGGCCCCGAACTATGGCTACACCTTC. This translates into CSASQAPNYGYTF.

The table lists this clonotype with a few counts. This chain uses TRBV28 with TRBJ2-3; 7 nucleotides agree with TRBD2. The J segment lost 6 bases and the V segment lost 8 bases, leaving 11 bases of the junction unmatched. The CDR3 is made up of 14 amino acids. The germline V gene has CDR1 MDHEN and CDR2 SYDVKM. CDR3 sequence reads: CASGDGGGTDTQYF. Here the CDR3 DNA reads TGTGCCAGCGGGGATGGCGGGGGAACCGATACGCAGTATTTT.

The rearrangement joins TRBV2 to TRBJ2-2, with 8 bases aligning to TRBD2. The CDR3 totals 14 residues. J lost 3 bases, V lost 10 bases, and 7 bases had no gene match. From germline, CDR1 is SNHLY and CDR2 FYNNEI. CDR3: CAIKRELDTGELFF. For the CDR3, the DNA is TGTGCCATTAAGCGGGAGTTGGACACCGGGGAGCTGTTTTTT.

The chain employs TRBV15 and TRBJ1-1; no definite D call. Germline CDR1 and CDR2: LNHNV and YYDKDF (reference sequence). The ends were cut back, 5 bases at V and 2 bases at J, with 9 bases in the middle. This CDR3 spans 13 amino acids. CDR3 DNA: TGTGCCACCAGCGGGCCGGGAAACACTGAAGCTTTCTTT. Protein product: CATSGPGNTEAFF.

As regards this clonotype: Sequence at one end of the junction differs from germline and may be a read error. The rearrangement links TRBV10-3 to TRBJ1-1; D possibly corresponds to TRBD1 (5 bases). The germline V gene has CDR1 ENHRY and CDR2 SYGVKD. This CDR3 has 13 residues. The chain's CDR3 is CATSESHRPEAFF. CDR3 sequence (DNA): TGTGCCACCAGTGAGTCTCACAGGCCTGAAGCTTTCTTT.

The gene calls are TRBV15 and TRBJ2-6; D perhaps matches TRBD1 (5 bases). Between the trimmed V and J ends, which lost 4 bases and 0 bases, there was a span of 19 bases. CDR1 is LNHNV and CDR2 is YYDKDF in the germline V gene (reference sequence). This CDR3 is built from 19 residues. The CDR3 bases are TGTGCCACCAGCACATCACTAACAGGCACCACCTCTGGGGCCAACGTCCTGACTTTC. Translated, it gives CATSTSLTGTTSGANVLTF.

The rearrangement joins TRBV29-1 to TRBJ2-5; TRBD2 matches at 13 bases. V lost 4 bases, J lost 11 bases, and 7 bases stayed unmatched. This CDR3 spans 13 amino acids. Germline lookup yields CDR1 SQVTM and CDR2 ANQGSEA. The CDR3 bases are TGCAGCGTTGGACTAGCGGGAGGACGAGAGCAGTACTTC. Its translation is CSVGLAGGREQYF.

This chain joins TRBV7-9 and TRBJ2-7, with D possibly being TRBD1 (6 bases). Looked up from germline, CDR1 is SEHNR and CDR2 is FQNEAQ (reference sequence). Deletions cut 4 bases from V and 3 bases from J, with 16 bases between. This CDR3 has 15 residues. CDR3: CASSSVLGTHYEQYF. CDR3 DNA sequence: TGTGCCAGCAGCTCCGTACTTGGGACACACTACGAGCAGTACTTC.

This CDR3 reads CASSTLAGKNIQYF. Here the CDR3 DNA reads TGTGCCAGCAGCACGTTAGCTGGCAAAAACATTCAGTACTTC. The chain joins TRBV12-3 or TRBV12-4 to TRBJ2-4; unclear D gene. V was clipped by 6 bases and J by 3 bases, with 12 bases between them. This CDR3 has 14 residues.

This chain uses TRBV29-1 with TRBJ2-3; 13 bases are a match to TRBD2. Germline CDR1 is SQVTM and CDR2 is ANQGSEA. Trimming took 7 bases from V and 0 from J; bases not matched to a gene: 4. This CDR3 contains 15 residues. The CDR3, as DNA: TGCAGCGCCAAGGGACTAGCGGGAAGCACAGATACGCAGTATTTT. Protein product: CSAKGLAGSTDTQYF.

In its sample, this clonotype was seen a few times. The genes are TRBV10-2 and TRBJ1-2, with TRBD1 matching 8 bases. The CDR3 is made up of 17 amino acids. CDR1 is WSHSY and CDR2 is SAAADI in the germline V gene. The V segment lost 7 bases and the J segment 7 bases; nucleotides outside the gene matches: 20. CDR3 nucleotides: TGCGCCAGCAAAAATTTTGTGGCGGGACAGGAGGGAGGTGGCTACACCTTC. This codes for CASKNFVAGQEGGGYTF.

The chain employs TRBV7-2 and TRBJ2-3, with D perhaps matching TRBD2 (5 bases). Trimming removed 5 bases from V and 3 bases from J, with 21 bases in between. CDR1 is SGHTA and CDR2 is FQGNSA in the germline V gene. The length of the CDR3 is 17 residues. CDR3: CASSPRGAPGKTDTQYF. The CDR3 DNA reads TGTGCCAGCAGCCCTAGAGGTGCCCCGGGAAAAACAGATACGCAGTATTTT.

The CDR3 loop reads CASRYQGVGQPQHF. Here the CDR3 DNA reads TGTGCCAGCAGGTATCAGGGGGTTGGGCAGCCCCAGCATTTT. V is TRBV28 and J is TRBJ1-5; TRBD1 agrees at 7 bases. J gave up 7 bases and V 6 bases, and 9 bases lay outside the gene matches. This CDR3 is 14 amino acids long. Germline lookup yields CDR1 MDHEN and CDR2 SYDVKM.

CDR3 region: CAWSGGHSYEQYF. CDR3 DNA: TGTGCCTGGAGTGGAGGGCACTCCTACGAGCAGTACTTC. The J gene is TRBJ2-7, the V gene TRBV30; maybe TRBD2 (5 bases). The germline V gene encodes CDR1 GTSNPN and CDR2 SVGIG (reference sequence). This CDR3 contains 13 residues. The V gene lost 1 base and the J gene lost 0 bases, with 7 bases spanning the gap.

This clonotype was recorded a few times. The chain links TRBV5-1 to TRBJ2-5; perhaps TRBD2 as D (6 bases). The CDR3 covers 16 residues. Looked up from germline, CDR1 is SGHRS and CDR2 is YFSETQ. V was cut by 4 bases and J by 1 base, with 17 bases left in between. The CDR3 DNA reads TGCGCCAGCAGCCCTGCTAGCGACGGCTCCCAAGAGACCCAGTACTTC. Its translation is CASSPASDGSQETQYF.

The chain uses TRBV28 and TRBJ2-1; no clear D. Trimming shortened V by 5 bases and J by 9 bases, and 14 bases separated the two germline ends. The CDR3 length is 13 residues. Germline values: CDR1 MDHEN, CDR2 SYDVKM. The CDR3 DNA reads as TGTGCCAGCAGTCCCTCCCGGGCGAGTGAGCAGTTCTTC. As protein: CASSPSRASEQFF.

CDR3 sequence: CASSPGTGLSNYGYTF. The CDR3 DNA follows: TGTGCCAGCAGCCCCGGGACAGGTCTATCTAACTATGGCTACACCTTC. The rearrangement links TRBV7-6 to TRBJ1-2; 8 bases match TRBD1. Per germline, CDR1 SGHVS and CDR2 FNYEAQ. This CDR3 is 16 amino acids long. Trimming removed 5 bases from V and 0 bases from J; junction bases left unmatched: 8.

This clonotype came up once. The V and J genes are TRBV9 and TRBJ2-3, with D perhaps TRBD2 (6 bases). Germline lookup yields CDR1 SGDLS and CDR2 YYNGEE. The CDR3 has 15 residues. The V and J ends lost 3 bases and 9 bases respectively, with 20 bases between them. CDR3 nucleotides: TGTGCCAGCAGCGCCCGAGGACTAAGGAATGGAACGCAGTATTTT. This sequence encodes CASSARGLRNGTQYF.

The chain is built from TRBV12-3 or TRBV12-4 and TRBJ1-5; D gene ambiguous. CDR3 length: 16 amino acids. Deletions cut 3 bases from V and 3 bases from J, with 15 bases between. CDR3 region: CASSLEMGANNQPQHF. The CDR3 bases are TGTGCCAGCAGTTTGGAAATGGGAGCGAACAATCAGCCCCAGCATTTT.